Below are 3 T cell receptor beta chains sequenced from a single sample in a study of cytomegalovirus exposure and HLA in healthy donors. A multiplex PCR was run with 60 Vbeta primers and 13 Jbeta primers. Profiled with immunoSEQ multiplex PCR; TCRdb holds only in-frame clones, not every one. The table lists approximately 30,000 clones. The sequenced material came from PBMCs. The receptors shown here come from a woman between 35 and 50 years old in good health and CMV-seropositive.

The V call is TRBV29-1, the J call TRBJ2-1, with 12 bases aligning to TRBD2. Looked up from germline, CDR1 is SQVTM and CDR2 is ANQGSEA. With 7 bases clipped from V and 5 bases from J, the junction kept 3 bases outside the gene matches. This CDR3 is built from 13 residues. The CDR3 loop is CSARTSGNNEQFF. In DNA, the CDR3 is TGCAGCGCCAGGACTAGCGGGAACAATGAGCAGTTCTTC.

V and J are TRBV7-9 and TRBJ2-3; no firm D call. The CDR3 covers 14 residues. Per germline, CDR1 SEHNR and CDR2 FQNEAQ (reference sequence). Trimming shortened V by 1 base and J by 3 bases, and 8 bases separated the two germline ends. The CDR3 protein is CASSLVSITDTQYF. The CDR3 DNA sequence: TGTGCCAGCAGCTTAGTAAGCATAACAGATACGCAGTATTTT.

The chain employs TRBV6-6 and TRBJ1-5, with D possibly being TRBD1 (6 bases). Germline CDR1 and CDR2: MNHNY and SVGAGI (reference sequence). CDR3 length equals 12 residues. V gave up 7 bases and J gave up 2 bases, with 6 bases separating them. The CDR3 sequence is CASTGGNQPQHF. As DNA, the CDR3 is TGTGCCAGCACAGGGGGCAATCAGCCCCAGCATTTT.